This T cell receptor (beta chain) was captured in a study of PD-1 blockade in classical Hodgkin lymphoma. The data were produced by immunoSEQ multiplex PCR, yet TCRdb's version contains in-frame clones alone and is incomplete. The top ten hold under 14% of the sample, which has some 25,000 clones, roughly 82% seen once. Every patient had relapsed following autologous stem cell transplantation, and cohorts differed in brentuximab vedotin exposure. Best outcomes ranged across complete response, partial response and progressive disease. Findings and limits, study-wide: In newly diagnosed patients, baseline TCR diversity was reportedly below that of healthy donors.

Concerning this clone itself: Its antigen is currently unknown.

The sample in question was peripheral blood mononuclear cells (PBMCs), obtained before the second cycle of nivolumab. This TCR derives from a human donor with classical Hodgkin lymphoma.

The DNA of the CDR3 is TGTGCCAGCAGCTTAGATACAGGTTTTTTAGGTTTTTCTGGAAACACCATATATTTT. As protein: CASSLDTGFLGFSGNTIYF. This sequence joins TRBV7-8 and TRBJ1-3; a weak D match, TRBD1 (5 bases). The germline gives CDR1 SGHVS, CDR2 FQNEAQ. V shed 1 base and J shed 1 base, with 20 bases lying between them. This CDR3 contains 19 residues.